Listed here are 32 T cell receptor beta chains from one sample, sequenced in a study of cytotoxic CD8 clonotypes in ibrutinib-treated CLL. Clones were sequenced by immunoSEQ multiplex PCR, and TCRdb holds only the in-frame ones, with some missing. The sample shows 110,000 to 150,000 clones, about 75% of them seen only once. The source material was PBMCs, sampled after 24 months of ibrutinib treatment. The receptors were gathered from a human donor with chronic lymphocytic leukemia.

On this clone itself: Relative to the germline gene, one junction end is altered; a read error may explain this. This chain links TRBV7-2 with TRBJ2-7; possible D gene TRBD2, 5 bases. This CDR3 is built from 13 residues. Germline V gene sequence: CDR1 SGHTA, CDR2 FQGNSA. The CDR3 nucleotides are TGTGCCAGCAGCTTGAATGGCCGGGAAGAACGATATTTC. Protein: CASSLNGREERYF.

The chain couples TRBV7-2 to TRBJ1-2; D ambiguous. Germline values: CDR1 SGHTA, CDR2 FQGNSA. The CDR3 loop spans 14 amino acids. V lost 0 bases and J 0 bases, leaving 5 bases between the germline ends. The chain's CDR3 is CASSLAWPNYGYTF. The DNA of the CDR3 is TGTGCCAGCAGCTTAGCTTGGCCTAACTATGGCTACACCTTC. The full variable domain, rest sourced from reference TRBV7-2 and TRBJ1-2, is GAGVSQSPSNKVTEKGKDVELRCDPISGHTALYWYRQSLGQGLEFLIYFQGNSAPDKSGLPSDRFSAERTGGSVSTLTIQRTQQEDSAVYLCASSLAWPNYGYTFGSGTRLTVV.

The chain employs TRBV27 and TRBJ1-2; 8 bases are a match to TRBD1. Trimming removed 5 bases from V and 4 bases from J; junction bases left unmatched: 9. This CDR3 contains 15 residues. Germline assignment: CDR1 MNHEY and CDR2 SMNVEV (reference sequence). The CDR3 reads CASSPGQGRSYGYTF. CDR3 DNA sequence: TGTGCCAGCAGTCCCGGACAGGGTCGGAGCTATGGCTACACCTTC.

This rearrangement joins TRBV18 to TRBJ2-1; D gene unclear. The V end lost 5 bases, the J end lost 0 bases, and 8 bases lay between the germline ends. The CDR3 totals 14 residues. The germline CDR1 and CDR2 sequences are KGHSH and LQKENI. The CDR3 sequence: CASSAPSSYNEQFF. DNA for the CDR3: TGTGCCAGCTCAGCTCCCAGCTCCTACAATGAGCAGTTCTTC.

V is TRBV28 and J is TRBJ2-7; D might be TRBD1 or TRBD2, each matching 7 bases. From germline, CDR1 is MDHEN and CDR2 SYDVKM. The CDR3 contains 15 residues. V lost 3 bases to trimming and J lost 2 bases, with 14 bases between them. The CDR3 DNA reads as TGTGCCAGCAGTTTTCGGCAGGGGGGGGCCTACGAGCAGTACTTC. It translates to CASSFRQGGAYEQYF.

The chain carries TRBV7-2 and TRBJ2-7; tentative D call: TRBD1 (6 bases). This CDR3 spans 17 amino acids. Trimming pared 1 base from V and 3 bases from J, leaving 19 bases between. The germline V gene encodes CDR1 SGHTA and CDR2 FQGNSA. Written as DNA, the CDR3 is TGTGCCAGCAGCTTAGGGAGGCCCGGGACAAAACACTACGAGCAGTACTTC. Protein product: CASSLGRPGTKHYEQYF.

This clone was seen more than once but under ten times. The V and J genes are TRBV30 and TRBJ2-3, with a possible D match to TRBD2 (5 bases). The V and J ends lost 2 bases and 2 bases respectively, with 8 bases between them. The germline CDR1 and CDR2 sequences are GTSNPN and SVGIG (reference sequence). The CDR3 consists of 13 residues. Here the CDR3 reads CAWSRGATDTQYF. The CDR3 DNA follows: TGTGCCTGGAGTCGGGGTGCCACAGATACGCAGTATTTT.

CDR3 in amino acids: CASSKRTGANAHEQYF. The CDR3 DNA reads TGTGCCAGCAGCAAAAGGACAGGGGCCAATGCCCACGAGCAGTACTTC. The chain uses TRBV6-6 and TRBJ2-7; 9 nucleotides line up with TRBD1. The V and J ends lost 6 bases and 5 bases, in that order; junction bases with no gene match: 14. The CDR3 runs to 16 residues. Germline V gene lookup returns CDR1 MNHNY and CDR2 SVGAGI (reference sequence).

In DNA, the CDR3 is TGTGCCAGCAGTTATAGGGGGGCCACCGGGGAGCTGTTTTTT. It encodes CASSYRGATGELFF. The V call is TRBV6-5, the J call TRBJ2-2; tentatively, D is TRBD1 or TRBD2 (6 bases each). V was clipped by 3 bases and J by 4 bases, with 9 bases between them. Germline V gene sequence: CDR1 MNHEY, CDR2 SVGAGI. The CDR3 is made up of 14 amino acids.

V gene TRBV10-1 combines with J gene TRBJ2-7; TRBD2 aligns across 8 bases. Germline V lookup: CDR1 WNHNN, CDR2 SYGVQD (reference sequence). J lost 0 bases, V lost 7 bases, and 8 bases had no gene match. The CDR3 is 15 amino acids. The CDR3 reads CASTPGSGVSYEQYF. In DNA form, the CDR3 reads TGCGCCAGCACCCCGGGTAGCGGGGTCTCCTACGAGCAGTACTTC.

The chain has TRBV28 and TRBJ2-1; D may be TRBD1 or TRBD2 (7 bases each). The CDR3 contains 14 residues. Germline V gene lookup returns CDR1 MDHEN and CDR2 SYDVKM. V lost 8 bases, J lost 7 bases, and 18 bases lay in between. The chain's CDR3 is CASSRGGYGNEQFF. CDR3 nucleotide sequence: TGTGCCAGCTCCAGGGGGGGGTATGGGAATGAGCAGTTCTTC.

The chain couples TRBV28 to TRBJ1-5, with a tentative D call TRBD1 (5 bases). The CDR3 consists of 15 residues. CDR1 MDHEN and CDR2 SYDVKM come from the germline V gene. Trimming removed 4 bases at V and 2 bases at J, with 12 bases between. Here the CDR3 reads CASSSVGGGNQPQHF. CDR3 coding DNA: TGTGCCAGCAGTTCGGTCGGGGGTGGCAATCAGCCCCAGCATTTT.

V and J are TRBV6-6 and TRBJ1-5, with D unclear. The germline CDR1 and CDR2 sequences are MNHNY and SVGAGI (reference sequence). V lost 9 bases and J lost 1, with 13 bases in between. CDR3 length equals 14 residues. As DNA, the CDR3 is TGTGCCAGTCGCCCCTGGTGGAGCAATCAGCCCCAGCATTTT. It specifies CASRPWWSNQPQHF.

The chain uses TRBV4-2 and TRBJ1-2; possible D gene TRBD1, 5 bases. The CDR3 consists of 14 residues. V lost 4 bases, J lost 7 bases, and 16 bases lay in between. Per germline, CDR1 LGHNA and CDR2 YNFKEQ. Here the CDR3 DNA reads TGTGCCAGCAGCCCCCCCGGGGCTGGGGGTGGCTACACCTTC. Its translation is CASSPPGAGGGYTF.

Of note for this clone: This sample also contains other DNA sequences that code for the same CDR3. J is TRBJ2-5 and V is TRBV28; maybe TRBD2 (5 bases). Germline values: CDR1 MDHEN, CDR2 SYDVKM. Trimming stripped 6 bases from V and 4 bases from J, with 15 bases between. The CDR3 contains 14 residues. CDR3 protein: CASSPPGAGETQYF. In DNA form, the CDR3 reads TGTGCCAGCAGCCCCCCAGGCGCGGGAGAGACCCAGTACTTC.

V gene TRBV5-6 combines with J gene TRBJ2-3, with D possibly being TRBD1 or TRBD2 (5 bases each). Looked up from germline, CDR1 is SGHDT and CDR2 is YYEEEE. This CDR3 is 15 amino acids long. Trimming cost V 0 bases and J 2 bases, with 10 bases left between them. CDR3 residues: CASSLVLGTTDTQYF. The CDR3 nucleotides are TGTGCCAGCAGCTTGGTGTTAGGGACCACAGATACGCAGTATTTT.

This clone was counted between two and nine times. This rearrangement joins TRBV6-5 to TRBJ1-6; perhaps TRBD1 as D (6 bases). V shed 5 bases and J shed 1 base, with 9 bases lying between them. This CDR3 has 15 amino acids. Germline values: CDR1 MNHEY, CDR2 SVGAGI. The CDR3 DNA is TGTGCCAGCAGTCGAGGGGGGTCCTATAATTCACCCCTCCACTTT. Protein: CASSRGGSYNSPLHF.

The chain links TRBV14 to TRBJ2-5; D is ambiguous. The CDR3 has 13 amino acids. The germline V gene encodes CDR1 SGHDN and CDR2 FVKESK. The V end was cut by 4 bases, the J end by 4 bases, with 10 bases between. CDR3 residues: CASSRWSAETQYF. The CDR3 DNA is TGTGCCAGCAGCCGGTGGTCCGCAGAGACCCAGTACTTC.

This clone appeared a single time. The genes are TRBV27 and TRBJ2-7, with D hard to call. Per the germline V gene, CDR1 is MNHEY and CDR2 is SMNVEV (reference sequence). This CDR3 spans 14 amino acids. Trimming removed 7 bases at V and 0 bases at J, with 13 bases between. The CDR3 DNA reads as TGTGCCAGCAAGAACCAGGCATCCTCCTACGAGCAGTACTTC. Protein: CASKNQASSYEQYF.

The chain is built from TRBV6-5 and TRBJ1-1; D is undetermined. Trimming left V 3 bases short and J 4 bases short, with 18 bases between. In germline, CDR1 is MNHEY, CDR2 SVGAGI. CDR3 length: 16 residues. As DNA, the CDR3 is TGTGCCAGCAGTTATCAGGCCCCCCTTTGGAGCACTGAAGCTTTCTTT. It specifies CASSYQAPLWSTEAFF.

The genes are TRBV23-1 and TRBJ2-5; maybe TRBD2 (6 bases). Being an ORF, TRBV23-1 has a function that is uncertain. CDR3 length: 16 amino acids. V shed 3 bases and J shed 3 bases, with 17 bases lying between them. The DNA for the CDR3 is TGCGCCAGCAGTCAGCAGTGGGGGACGGGGGAAGAGACCCAGTACTTC. Translating gives CASSQQWGTGEETQYF.

V gene TRBV21-1 combines with J gene TRBJ1-3. TRBV21-1 is reported as a pseudogene. The CDR3 extends over 17 amino acids. The CDR3 DNA reads TGTGCCAGCAGCAAAGTGGTAGCAGACCTCTCTGGAAACACCATATATTTT. It translates to CASSKVVADLSGNTIYF.

The chain links TRBV4-2 to TRBJ2-6, with D possibly being TRBD2 (5 bases). The V gene lost 10 bases and the J gene lost 3 bases, with 7 bases spanning the gap. This CDR3 region has 12 residues. Germline CDR1 is LGHNA and CDR2 is YNFKEQ. The DNA for the CDR3 is TGTGCCACCCGGGGTGGGGCCAACGTCCTGACTTTC. Protein: CATRGGANVLTF.

This clone was seen only a few times. CDR3 bases: TGTGCCACCCCCAGAGAGGGGACAGGGGGCATCGGCACTGAAGCTTTCTTT. This sequence encodes CATPREGTGGIGTEAFF. The chain recombines TRBV7-9 with TRBJ1-1, with 12 nucleotides matching TRBD1. The CDR3 is made up of 17 amino acids. Germline V gene data show CDR1 as SEHNR and CDR2 as FQNEAQ (reference sequence). V lost 10 bases to trimming and J lost 4 bases; unmatched junction nucleotides: 16.

The rearrangement uses TRBV30 and TRBJ2-3, with D unresolved. There are 15 residues in the CDR3. V lost 5 bases and J 1 base, leaving 16 bases between the germline ends. Germline lookup yields CDR1 GTSNPN and CDR2 SVGIG (reference sequence). The CDR3 region has the DNA TGTGCCTGGGTCGGACCGAGACGGGGCACAGATACGCAGTATTTT. It encodes CAWVGPRRGTDTQYF.

The J gene is TRBJ2-7, the V gene TRBV20-1; no firm D call. V was pared by 0 bases and J by 9 bases, with 9 bases between. In germline, CDR1 is DFQATT, CDR2 SNEGSKA (reference sequence). The CDR3 runs to 11 residues. This chain's CDR3 is CSARERLGQYF. The CDR3 DNA is TGCAGTGCTAGAGAGCGATTAGGGCAGTACTTC.

V gene TRBV27 combines with J gene TRBJ2-2, with D maybe TRBD2 (5 bases). The CDR3 length is 16 residues. The germline V gene has CDR1 MNHEY and CDR2 SMNVEV (reference sequence). V lost 5 bases and J lost 4, with 17 bases in between. CDR3 sequence reads: CASSPTPGVFTGELFF. In DNA, the CDR3 is TGTGCCAGCAGTCCAACCCCCGGGGTGTTCACCGGGGAGCTGTTTTTT.

The V call is TRBV6-6, the J call TRBJ1-2, with D perhaps matching TRBD1 (6 bases). This CDR3 has 14 amino acids. Between the trimmed V and J ends, which lost 2 bases and 2 bases, there was a span of 9 bases. In germline, CDR1 is MNHNY, CDR2 SVGAGI (reference sequence). The CDR3 loop reads CASSYPDRNYGYTF. CDR3 bases: TGTGCCAGCAGTTACCCGGACAGAAACTATGGCTACACCTTC.

The rearrangement joins TRBV9 to TRBJ2-5, with 7 bases matching TRBD2. Losses at the gene ends were 4 bases for V and 0 bases for J; bases not matched to a gene: 3. The CDR3 is 14 residues long. Germline assignment: CDR1 SGDLS and CDR2 YYNGEE. The CDR3 reads CASSPRGDQETQYF. The CDR3 DNA reads as TGTGCCAGCAGCCCCCGGGGGGACCAAGAGACCCAGTACTTC.

This clone was counted once. The J gene is TRBJ1-2, the V gene TRBV7-2, with D tentatively TRBD1 (5 bases). The CDR3 is made up of 14 amino acids. CDR1 and CDR2 from the germline V gene are SGHTA and FQGNSA. Trimming removed 5 bases from V and 10 bases from J, with 20 bases in between. CDR3 sequence reads: CASSRGGNPPSYTF. CDR3 DNA: TGTGCCAGCAGCCGTGGGGGGAATCCCCCATCCTACACCTTC.

The genes are TRBV19 and TRBJ2-7; D unclear. Trimming left V 3 bases short and J 0 bases short, with 9 bases between. Germline values: CDR1 LNHDA, CDR2 SQIVND (reference sequence). This CDR3 region has 14 residues. The CDR3 coding sequence is TGTGCCAGTAGTATTTGGCCGGACTCCTACGAGCAGTACTTC. Translated: CASSIWPDSYEQYF.

The gene calls are TRBV9 and TRBJ2-2; D may be TRBD1 or TRBD2 (5 bases each). Trimming shortened V by 3 bases and J by 9 bases, and 18 bases separated the two germline ends. CDR3 length equals 15 residues. CDR1 SGDLS and CDR2 YYNGEE come from the germline V gene. The chain's CDR3 is CASSALPGPGRELFF. The CDR3 DNA is TGTGCCAGCAGCGCCCTACCGGGGCCAGGAAGGGAGCTGTTTTTT.